Below are 16 T cell receptor beta chains sequenced from a single sample in a study of shared clonotypes between healthy human individuals. Profiling relied on immunoSEQ multiplex PCR, and the TCRdb table lists in-frame clones only, not all of them. The table includes about 690,000 clones, 80% to 95% detected once. The sequenced material came from memory CD8+ T cells from PBMCs. Noted subset: CD45RO+ cells pooled with CCR7-negative TemRA cells. The receptors derive from a man aged 18 to 30 in good health. Some clones in this sample may be carry-over from other donors' samples.

This clone was detected only once. The chain links TRBV29-1 to TRBJ2-1; D is uncertain. This CDR3 contains 14 residues. Germline loops: CDR1 SQVTM, CDR2 ANQGSEA. Trimming shortened V by 4 bases and J by 7 bases, and 17 bases separated the two germline ends. The CDR3 region is CSVATGSQRNEQFF. CDR3 DNA sequence: TGCAGCGTTGCGACCGGGTCCCAAAGGAATGAGCAGTTCTTC.

This chain joins TRBV14 and TRBJ2-7; TRBD1 agrees at 9 bases. V shed 3 bases and J 3 bases; nucleotides not matched to a gene: 3. CDR3 length: 14 amino acids. Germline V gene sequence: CDR1 SGHDN, CDR2 FVKESK. The chain's CDR3 is CASSHPGQGYEQYF. CDR3 DNA: TGTGCCAGCAGCCACCCGGGACAGGGCTACGAGCAGTACTTC.

The chain is built from TRBV28 and TRBJ2-5; D ambiguous. The CDR3 extends over 12 amino acids. The germline V gene encodes CDR1 MDHEN and CDR2 SYDVKM. V lost 8 bases, J lost 1 base, and 8 bases lay in between. The CDR3 reads CASERPQETQYF. CDR3 nucleotide sequence: TGTGCCAGCGAACGACCCCAAGAGACCCAGTACTTC.

The sample holds a few counts of this clone. This rearrangement joins TRBV19 to TRBJ2-7, with D hard to call. CDR1 and CDR2 (germline): LNHDA, SQIVND (reference sequence). Trimming took 9 bases from V and 7 from J, leaving 19 bases between them. The CDR3 is 13 amino acids. The CDR3 DNA is TGTGCCAGCAAACCTCGGACCGTCTCTGAGCAGTACTTC. This sequence encodes CASKPRTVSEQYF.

The chain is built from TRBV6-6 and TRBJ2-1; D uncertain. V shed 6 bases and J shed 8 bases, with 11 bases lying between them. The CDR3 runs to 12 residues. Germline V gene data show CDR1 as MNHNY and CDR2 as SVGAGI (reference sequence). CDR3 in DNA: TGTGCCAGCAGGCGCTACAGAGATGAGCAGTTCTTC. It is translated as CASRRYRDEQFF.

The CDR3, as DNA: TGTGCCACCAGCTCCCGCGGGACCGAGCAGTACTTC. This gives the protein CATSSRGTEQYF. The J gene is TRBJ2-7, the V gene TRBV15; D is perhaps TRBD2 (6 bases). Trimming took 5 bases from V and 6 from J, leaving 11 bases between them. CDR3 length: 12 residues. Germline loops: CDR1 LNHNV, CDR2 YYDKDF (reference sequence).

The chain links TRBV4-1 to TRBJ2-1; 12 nucleotides line up with TRBD2. Germline V gene lookup returns CDR1 MGHRA and CDR2 YSYEKL. CDR3 size: 16 residues. Trimming removed 4 bases from V and 8 bases from J; junction bases left unmatched: 9. The CDR3 sequence is CASSPYAGTSGYEQFF. In nucleotides, the CDR3 is TGCGCCAGCAGCCCATACGCCGGGACTAGCGGGTATGAGCAGTTCTTC.

The chain joins TRBV7-9 to TRBJ1-1; maybe TRBD1 (5 bases). The CDR3 is made up of 16 amino acids. V was clipped by 1 base and J by 3 bases, with 15 bases between them. The germline gives CDR1 SEHNR, CDR2 FQNEAQ (reference sequence). The CDR3 region has the DNA TGTGCCAGCAGCTTAGTGAAGTCGGGGCACGACACTGAAGCTTTCTTT. Encoded protein: CASSLVKSGHDTEAFF.

The chain has TRBV11-2 and TRBJ2-7; TRBD2 matches 11 bases. CDR1 is SGHAT, CDR2 FQNNGV, per germline. The CDR3 totals 18 residues. J lost 6 bases, V lost 2 bases, and 15 bases had no gene match. The CDR3 loop is CASSLSTHSGRAVFEQYF. The CDR3 bases are TGTGCCAGCAGCTTATCCACTCATAGCGGGAGGGCCGTCTTCGAGCAGTACTTC. Based on the CDR3 plus reference TRBV11-2 and TRBJ2-7, the full variable domain is EAGVAQSPRYKIIEKRQSVAFWCNPISGHATLYWYQQILGQGPKLLIQFQNNGVVDDSQLPKDRFSAERLKGVDSTLKIQPAKLEDSAVYLCASSLSTHSGRAVFEQYFGPGTRLTVT.

The genes are TRBV6-6 and TRBJ1-1; D gene unclear. Trimming took off 1 base at V and 2 bases at J, with 8 bases between the two ends. The CDR3 loop spans 14 amino acids. The germline V gene encodes CDR1 MNHNY and CDR2 SVGAGI (reference sequence). In nucleotides, the CDR3 is TGTGCCAGCAGTTACTTGGCAGCTAACACTGAAGCTTTCTTT. As protein: CASSYLAANTEAFF.

The genes are TRBV29-1 and TRBJ2-7; 9 nucleotides agree with TRBD1. Per the germline V gene, CDR1 is SQVTM and CDR2 is ANQGSEA. The CDR3 is made up of 14 amino acids. Unmatched junction bases numbered 6, after V lost 6 bases and J lost 0 bases. The CDR3 DNA is TGCAGCGTCCCCCGGGACAGGGCCTCCTACGAGCAGTACTTC. Protein: CSVPRDRASYEQYF.

This clone was counted a single time. The gene calls are TRBV6-4 and TRBJ1-2; the D gene is possibly TRBD1 (5 bases). V was trimmed by 5 bases and J by 3 bases, leaving 13 bases between them. Looked up from germline, CDR1 is MRHNA and CDR2 is SNTAGT. CDR3 size: 14 residues. The CDR3 coding sequence is TGTGCCAGCAGTCCCCTCGGGACCCACTATGGCTACACCTTC. It is translated as CASSPLGTHYGYTF.

This chain connects TRBV27 to TRBJ1-5; maybe TRBD1 (6 bases). V was cut by 6 bases and J by 7 bases, with 13 bases left in between. CDR1 MNHEY and CDR2 SMNVEV come from the germline V gene (reference sequence). The CDR3 spans 13 residues. CDR3 coding DNA: TGTGCCAGCAGGGACAGTCCGCGGCAGCCCCAGCATTTT. Protein sequence: CASRDSPRQPQHF.

The CDR3 loop reads CASSFSNYGYTF. CDR3 nucleotide sequence: TGTGCCAGCAGTTTTAGCAACTATGGCTACACCTTC. V is TRBV27 and J is TRBJ1-2; D not certain. Trimming shortened V by 3 bases and J by 2 bases, and 4 bases separated the two germline ends. CDR3 length: 12 residues. CDR1 and CDR2 from the germline V gene are MNHEY and SMNVEV (reference sequence).

CDR3: CASSVQGAVNTEAFF. The CDR3 DNA is TGTGCCAGCAGCGTGCAGGGGGCGGTAAACACTGAAGCTTTCTTT. The chain joins TRBV5-6 to TRBJ1-1; 8 bases are a match to TRBD1. From germline, CDR1 is SGHDT and CDR2 YYEEEE. V dropped 4 bases and J dropped 2; count of bases not matched to a gene: 7. The CDR3 loop spans 15 amino acids.

The rearrangement uses TRBV10-3 and TRBJ2-1, with TRBD2 matching 13 bases. CDR1 ENHRY and CDR2 SYGVKD come from the germline V gene. V dropped 2 bases and J dropped 8; count of bases not matched to a gene: 6. The CDR3 consists of 16 residues. In nucleotides, the CDR3 is TGTGCCATCAGTGAGCCGTGGACTAGCGGGGGCTATGAGCAGTTCTTC. It specifies CAISEPWTSGGYEQFF.